This T cell receptor beta chain was sequenced in a study of T cells in localized non-small cell lung cancer (dated by TCRdb to the early 2020s). In terms of the full investigation: The study examined T cell repertoires in a few hundred patients with early-stage NSCLC and compared tumors with uninvolved tumor-adjacent lungs. The cohort consisted of roughly 240 treatment-naive NSCLC patients whose localized lung tumors had been resected. The mean age of the NSCLC patients was 50 to 85 years, with 130 or so men and over 100 women. Here is what the overall study found, with its caveats: Higher blood T cell density associated with longer overall survival, while higher adjacent-lung clonality associated with shorter survival. Because of the exploratory design, TCR variables were selected using unadjusted p-values without false-discovery rate correction. A median of roughly 60 of the top 100 tumor clones turned up in the paired uninvolved adjacent lung, and approximately 30 of those clones also ranked among the top 100 of that same adjacent lung. Uninvolved tumor-adjacent lung showed the highest T cell clonality, higher than tumor, which suggests more focused antigenic responses in the adjacent lung. Multi-region tumor sequencing was not performed, so intratumor heterogeneity could not be excluded.

Concerning this clone: The target of this receptor is not known. It has no much larger one-base neighbor in the sample; base qualities were not kept.

The immunoSEQ Assay was used to sequence TCR beta CDR3 regions from DNA. As for the authors' bioinformatics: To compute T cell density, TCR beta template counts were normalized to usable DNA, which was estimated by amplifying housekeeping genes. The preseqR package was used to estimate richness by extrapolating to 400,000 templates for PBMC samples and to 120,000 templates for tissue samples. Clonality was taken to be one minus Pielou's evenness. Differential abundance testing on productive amino-acid clonotypes, with a minimum total count of 5 and an alpha of 0.1, was used to identify tissue-enriched TCRs. Repertoire overlap between compartments was quantified with the Jaccard Index and Morisita Overlap Index. GLIPH grouped TCR beta CDR3s together with public tetramer-defined viral CDR3s, and a viral motif had to include at least three viral sequences and also show V-gene enrichment. In TCRdb, the immuneACCESS table is reduced to in-frame sequences with V and J assigned. These tables do not hold every clone; where another copy was compared, an unresolved V gene accounts for under half, and the others remain unexplained. V and J calls and clone size come straight from that table; D and trimming were deduced from the DNA. The sample includes 70,000 to 75,000 clones, with about 88% observed a single time. The biggest ten clones account for 1% to 1.5% of the sample.

At diagnosis, tumor, uninvolved tumor-adjacent lung and peripheral blood were collected and then preserved as a mix of FFPE and fresh-frozen material. For TCR repertoire profiling, the blood samples were analyzed as peripheral blood mononuclear cells. V is cut back by 0 bases and J by 1 base, with 6 bases in the junction unmatched. The CDR3 covers 18 residues, taking in both the cysteine and the phenylalanine. Just the 54-base CDR3 DNA is kept, in frame starting at base 1. The germline V gene provides CDR1 MGHRA and CDR2 YSYEKL. The sample in question was peripheral blood, obtained before any cancer treatment. The rearrangement joined TRBV4-1 to TRBJ2-5; the junction holds 12 bases that match TRBD2. The receptor comes from a female donor at least 60 years old with stage I lung adenocarcinoma. At the DNA level, the sequence is TGCGCCAGCAGCCAAGATGCCCGACTAGCGGGGGCCCAAGAGACCCAGTACTTC. Its product reads: CASSQDARLAGAQETQYF.